The 18 T cell receptor beta chains in this list originate from one sample, sequenced in a study of T-cell memory formation after mild COVID-19. TCRdb called the 5' RACE reads again in MiXCR, with one record for every CDR3 protein. The sample records approximately 490,000 distinct CDR3 sequences, about a fifth being singletons. The sample was PBMCs or a T cell subset sorted from them (not recorded which). The origin of the receptors is an adult woman who had mild COVID-19 (a few samples of this study predate the infection). Cell type and time point are not known.

A few counts support this clonotype. J is TRBJ2-5 and V is TRBV12-3 or TRBV12-4; weak D call: TRBD1 (6 bases). Trimming pared 6 bases from V and 4 bases from J, leaving 24 bases between. The length of the CDR3 is 17 residues. The CDR3, as DNA: TGTGCCAGCAGAGATACCGGGACATCCCCAGGCGTAGAGACCCAGTACTTC. It yields the protein CASRDTGTSPGVETQYF.

The V gene is TRBV20-1, the J gene TRBJ2-7; TRBD2 matches 10 bases. The CDR3 totals 21 residues. Germline trimming cut 5 bases from V and 0 bases from J; bases unmatched to any gene: 25. CDR1 is DFQATT and CDR2 is SNEGSKA in the germline V gene (reference sequence). As DNA, the CDR3 is TGCAGTGCTGGAGGCCCTGGGCTAGCGGGAGAGATAGGGAGTGCCTCCTACGAGCAGTACTTC. Translating it yields CSAGGPGLAGEIGSASYEQYF.

This clonotype was recorded a few times. The chain has TRBV12-3 or TRBV12-4 and TRBJ1-2, with 9 nucleotides matching TRBD1. The CDR3 consists of 14 residues. Trimming cost V 4 bases and J 8 bases; bases outside gene matches: 8. The DNA of the CDR3 is TGTGCCAGCAGTTACCGGGACAGGGCAAGAGGCTACACCTTC. Amino acid sequence: CASSYRDRARGYTF.

The CDR3 region is CSVSKGIHPTYEQYF. The CDR3 coding sequence is TGCAGTGTCAGTAAGGGCATTCACCCCACCTACGAGCAGTACTTC. This chain links TRBV20-1 with TRBJ2-7; D ambiguous. Trimming cost V 7 bases and J 2 bases, with 21 bases left between them. This CDR3 contains 15 residues. Germline CDR1 is DFQATT and CDR2 is SNEGSKA (reference sequence).

V gene TRBV12-3 or TRBV12-4 combines with J gene TRBJ2-5; 9 nucleotides align to TRBD1. Trimming took 5 bases from V and 3 from J; bases not matched to a gene: 4. CDR3 size: 14 residues. CDR3 nucleotides: TGTGCCAGCAGTACCGGACAGGGGAAAGAGACCCAGTACTTC. Protein product: CASSTGQGKETQYF.

A few counts support this clonotype. The chain carries TRBV5-1 and TRBJ2-1; the match to TRBD1 covers 8 bases. Germline V gives CDR1 SGHRS, CDR2 YFSETQ. With 2 bases clipped from V and 8 bases from J, the junction kept 9 bases outside the gene matches. CDR3 length equals 15 residues. The CDR3 loop is CASSFGVQGGDEQFF. In DNA, the CDR3 is TGCGCCAGCAGCTTCGGAGTACAGGGGGGCGATGAGCAGTTCTTC.

The V and J genes are TRBV24-1 and TRBJ1-1; D is perhaps TRBD1 (5 bases). The CDR3 is made up of 15 amino acids. CDR1 and CDR2 from the germline V gene are KGHDR and SFDVKD. Between the trimmed V and J ends, which lost 6 bases and 1 base, there was a span of 14 bases. The CDR3 region has the DNA TGTGCCACCAGTACTTCGCTTCAGGGGAACACTGAAGCTTTCTTT. Its translation: CATSTSLQGNTEAFF.

The chain links TRBV24-1 to TRBJ2-7; TRBD2 aligns across 7 bases. The CDR3 is 14 residues long. Trimming removed 3 bases from V and 3 bases from J; junction bases left unmatched: 4. Germline loops: CDR1 KGHDR, CDR2 SFDVKD. The CDR3 loop reads CATSDNGRIYEQYF. Here the CDR3 DNA reads TGTGCCACCAGTGATAACGGGAGGATCTACGAGCAGTACTTC.

The J gene is TRBJ2-4, the V gene TRBV3-1; 7 bases align to TRBD1. Germline assignment: CDR1 LGHDT and CDR2 YNNKEL (reference sequence). The CDR3 is 14 amino acids. J was trimmed by 4 bases and V by 4 bases; bases with no gene match: 4. This CDR3 is CASSLDRVKNIQYF. The CDR3 DNA reads TGTGCCAGCAGCCTCGACAGGGTGAAAAACATTCAGTACTTC.

In this sample, this clonotype turned up once. Here the CDR3 DNA reads TGCAGTGCTAGAGATCAGGGAGGGCCCTCTCACAATGAGCAGTTCTTC. Encoded protein: CSARDQGGPSHNEQFF. This chain connects TRBV20-1 to TRBJ2-1, with 7 bases matching TRBD2. Per germline, CDR1 DFQATT and CDR2 SNEGSKA (reference sequence). J lost 5 bases, V lost 0 bases, and 10 bases had no gene match. The CDR3 contains 16 residues.

V gene TRBV15 combines with J gene TRBJ2-1, with D tentatively TRBD2 (5 bases). The CDR3 loop spans 16 amino acids. The ends were cut back, 0 bases at V and 9 bases at J, with 18 bases in the middle. Per the germline V gene, CDR1 is LNHNV and CDR2 is YYDKDF (reference sequence). CDR3 coding DNA: TGTGCCACCAGCAGAGATCGGGGTACTTGGTTTGGTGAGCAGTTCTTC. It specifies CATSRDRGTWFGEQFF. Drawing the rest from reference TRBV15 and TRBJ2-1, the complete variable domain is DAMVIQNPRYQVTQFGKPVTLSCSQTLNHNVMYWYQQKSSQAPKLLFHYYDKDFNNEADTPDNFQSRRPNTSFCFLDIRSPGLGDTAMYLCATSRDRGTWFGEQFFGPGTRLTVL.

This clonotype has ten or more counts. This rearrangement joins TRBV12-3 or TRBV12-4 to TRBJ2-3; D may correspond to TRBD1 or TRBD2 (6 bases each). There are 17 residues in the CDR3. The V and J ends lost 3 bases and 0 bases respectively, with 16 bases between them. CDR3 in DNA: TGTGCCAGCAGTTTCTTCTTTCGGGGGCCTAGCACAGATACGCAGTATTTT. Translating gives CASSFFFRGPSTDTQYF.

The CDR3 region is CASSLVTHTDTQYF. As DNA, the CDR3 is TGTGCCAGCAGCCTCGTAACGCACACAGATACGCAGTATTTT. The chain is built from TRBV27 and TRBJ2-3; D remains unclear. The CDR3 sequence is 14 residues long. The germline V gene has CDR1 MNHEY and CDR2 SMNVEV (reference sequence). V was pared by 6 bases and J by 2 bases, with 12 bases between.

The genes are TRBV19 and TRBJ1-2; a possible D gene is TRBD1 (5 bases). The CDR3 has 15 amino acids. Deletions cut 3 bases from V and 6 bases from J, with 17 bases between. The germline V gene encodes CDR1 LNHDA and CDR2 SQIVND (reference sequence). The CDR3 bases are TGTGCCAGTAGTATTTGGGATTCAGGGATTCATGGCTACACCTTC. Translated: CASSIWDSGIHGYTF.

This clonotype was counted only a few times. As DNA, the CDR3 is TGTGCCAGCAGTTTTGTGGGGACTAGCGGAACTACAGATACGCAGTATTTT. It codes for CASSFVGTSGTTDTQYF. V and J are TRBV27 and TRBJ2-3, with TRBD2 matching 11 bases. J lost 3 bases, V lost 3 bases, and 8 bases had no gene match. CDR3 size: 17 residues. Looked up from germline, CDR1 is MNHEY and CDR2 is SMNVEV (reference sequence).

This clonotype was counted ten times or more. The chain is built from TRBV25-1 and TRBJ2-3; the D gene is possibly TRBD1 (6 bases). Germline assignment: CDR1 MGHDK and CDR2 SYGVNS. There are 14 residues in the CDR3. V was cut by 8 bases and J by 5 bases, with 17 bases left in between. This CDR3 is CASSPEGGRDTQYF. DNA of the CDR3: TGTGCCAGCTCCCCAGAAGGGGGTAGAGATACGCAGTATTTT.

V gene TRBV4-2 combines with J gene TRBJ1-1; maybe TRBD1 (5 bases). There are 19 residues in the CDR3. Per the germline V gene, CDR1 is LGHNA and CDR2 is YNFKEQ. V gave up 0 bases and J gave up 0 bases, with 20 bases separating them. The CDR3, as DNA: TGTGCCAGCAGCCAAGATCCATCCACTCAAGAGGGGATGAACACTGAAGCTTTCTTT. Its protein product is CASSQDPSTQEGMNTEAFF.

This clonotype was detected once. The chain couples TRBV6-2 or TRBV6-3 to TRBJ2-5, with 10 bases that match TRBD2. CDR1 MNHEY and CDR2 SVGEGT come from the germline V gene. There are 16 residues in the CDR3. V dropped 2 bases and J dropped 5; count of bases not matched to a gene: 8. The DNA for the CDR3 is TGTGCCAGCAGTTACGATACTAGCGGGACGGTCGAGACCCAGTACTTC. This codes for CASSYDTSGTVETQYF.